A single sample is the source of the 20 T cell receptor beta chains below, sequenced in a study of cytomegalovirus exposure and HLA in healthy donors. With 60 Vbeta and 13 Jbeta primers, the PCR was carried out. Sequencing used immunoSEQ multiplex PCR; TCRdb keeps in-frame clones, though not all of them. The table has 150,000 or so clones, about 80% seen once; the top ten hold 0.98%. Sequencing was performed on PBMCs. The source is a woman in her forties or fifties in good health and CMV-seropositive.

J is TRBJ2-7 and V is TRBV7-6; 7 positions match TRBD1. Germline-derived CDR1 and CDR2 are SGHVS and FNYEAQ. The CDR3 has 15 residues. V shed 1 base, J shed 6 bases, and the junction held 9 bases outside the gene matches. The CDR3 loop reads CASSLGQGSFGEQYF. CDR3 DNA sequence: TGTGCCAGCAGCTTAGGACAGGGATCCTTTGGCGAGCAGTACTTC.

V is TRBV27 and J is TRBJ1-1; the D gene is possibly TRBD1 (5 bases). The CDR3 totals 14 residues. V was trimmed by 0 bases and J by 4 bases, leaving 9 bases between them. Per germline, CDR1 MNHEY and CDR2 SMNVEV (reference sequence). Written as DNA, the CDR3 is TGTGCCAGCAGTTTATCGGCAGGGATCACTGAAGCTTTCTTT. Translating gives CASSLSAGITEAFF.

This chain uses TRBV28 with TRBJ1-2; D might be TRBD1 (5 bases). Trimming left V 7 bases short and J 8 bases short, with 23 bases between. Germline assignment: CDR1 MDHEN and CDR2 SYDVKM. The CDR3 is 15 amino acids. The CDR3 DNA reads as TGTGCCAGCACCTCACCTGATAGGGGTTCCAGGGGCTACACCTTC. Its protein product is CASTSPDRGSRGYTF.

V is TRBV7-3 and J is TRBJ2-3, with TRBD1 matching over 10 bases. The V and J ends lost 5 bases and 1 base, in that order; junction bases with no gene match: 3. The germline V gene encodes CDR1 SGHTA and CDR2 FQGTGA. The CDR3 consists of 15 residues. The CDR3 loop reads CASSPGTGGTDTQYF. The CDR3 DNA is TGTGCCAGCAGCCCCGGGACAGGGGGCACAGATACGCAGTATTTT.

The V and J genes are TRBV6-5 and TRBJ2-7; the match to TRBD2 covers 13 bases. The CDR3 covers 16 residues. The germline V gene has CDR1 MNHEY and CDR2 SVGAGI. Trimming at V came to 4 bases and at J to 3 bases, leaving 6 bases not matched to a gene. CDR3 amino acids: CASSSLTSGRVYEQYF. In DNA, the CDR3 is TGTGCCAGCAGTTCGCTAACTAGCGGGAGGGTCTACGAGCAGTACTTC.

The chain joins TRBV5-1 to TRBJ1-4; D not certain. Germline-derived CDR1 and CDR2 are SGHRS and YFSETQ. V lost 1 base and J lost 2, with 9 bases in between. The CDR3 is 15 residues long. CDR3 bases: TGCGCCAGCAGCTTGAATGGAGGGACTAATGAAAAACTGTTTTTT. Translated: CASSLNGGTNEKLFF.

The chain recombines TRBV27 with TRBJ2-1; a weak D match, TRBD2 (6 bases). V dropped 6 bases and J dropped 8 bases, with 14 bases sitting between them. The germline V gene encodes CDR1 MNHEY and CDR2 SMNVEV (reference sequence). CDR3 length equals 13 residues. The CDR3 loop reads CASRTSRNDEQFF. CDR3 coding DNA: TGTGCCAGCAGAACTAGCAGGAACGATGAGCAGTTCTTC.

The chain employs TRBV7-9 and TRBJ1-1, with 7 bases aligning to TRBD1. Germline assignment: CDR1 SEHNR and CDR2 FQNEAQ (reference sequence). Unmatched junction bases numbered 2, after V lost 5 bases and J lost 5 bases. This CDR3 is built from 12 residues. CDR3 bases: TGTGCCAGCAGCAACAGGGGAACTGAAGCTTTCTTT. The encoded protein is CASSNRGTEAFF.

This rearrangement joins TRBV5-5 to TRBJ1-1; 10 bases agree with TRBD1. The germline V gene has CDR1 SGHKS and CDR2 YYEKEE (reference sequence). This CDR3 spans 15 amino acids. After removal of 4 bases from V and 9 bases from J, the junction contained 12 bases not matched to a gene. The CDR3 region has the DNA TGTGCCAGCAGCCCCCAGTGGGGACAGGGGTTCAAAGCTTTCTTT. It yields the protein CASSPQWGQGFKAFF.

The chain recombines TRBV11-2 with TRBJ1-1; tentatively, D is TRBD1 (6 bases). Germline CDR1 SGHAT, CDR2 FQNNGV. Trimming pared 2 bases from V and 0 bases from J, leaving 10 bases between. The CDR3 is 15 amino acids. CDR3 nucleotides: TGTGCCAGCAGCTTAAATCAGGGGTTGAACACTGAAGCTTTCTTT. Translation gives CASSLNQGLNTEAFF.

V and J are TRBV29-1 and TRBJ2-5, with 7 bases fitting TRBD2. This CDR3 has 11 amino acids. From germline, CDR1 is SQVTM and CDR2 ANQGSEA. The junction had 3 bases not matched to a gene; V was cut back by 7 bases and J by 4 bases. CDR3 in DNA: TGCAGCGGGGGAGGGAGAGAGACCCAGTACTTC. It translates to CSGGGRETQYF. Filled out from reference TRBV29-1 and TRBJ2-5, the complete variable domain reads SAVISQKPSRDICQRGTSLTIQCQVDSQVTMMFWYRQQPGQSLTLIATANQGSEATYESGFVIDKFPISRPNLTFSTLTVSNMSPEDSSIYLCSGGGRETQYFGPGTRLLVL.

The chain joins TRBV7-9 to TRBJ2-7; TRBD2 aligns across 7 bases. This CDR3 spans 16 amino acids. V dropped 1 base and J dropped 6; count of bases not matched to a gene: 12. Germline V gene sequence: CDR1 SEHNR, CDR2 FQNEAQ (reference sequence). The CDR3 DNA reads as TGTGCCAGCAGCTTAGGTGTTTTTTCGGGGGGTGTCGAGCAGTACTTC. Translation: CASSLGVFSGGVEQYF.

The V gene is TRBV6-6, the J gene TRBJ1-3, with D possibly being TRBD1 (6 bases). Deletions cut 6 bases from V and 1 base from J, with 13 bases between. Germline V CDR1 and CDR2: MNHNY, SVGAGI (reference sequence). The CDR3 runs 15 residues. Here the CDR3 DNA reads TGTGCCAGCAGCTTACTCAGGGGTTCTGGAAACACCATATATTTT. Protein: CASSLLRGSGNTIYF.

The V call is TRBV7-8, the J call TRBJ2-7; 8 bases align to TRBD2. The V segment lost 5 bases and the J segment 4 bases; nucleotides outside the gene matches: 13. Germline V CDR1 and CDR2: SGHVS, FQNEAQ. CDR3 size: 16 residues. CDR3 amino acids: CASSPPIRGGPYEQYF. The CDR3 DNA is TGTGCCAGCAGCCCCCCAATTCGGGGGGGGCCGTACGAGCAGTACTTC.

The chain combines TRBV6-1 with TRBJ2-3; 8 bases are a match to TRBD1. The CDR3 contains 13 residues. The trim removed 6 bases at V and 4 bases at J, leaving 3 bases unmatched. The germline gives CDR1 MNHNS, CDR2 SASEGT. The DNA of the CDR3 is TGTGCCAGCAGGGAGACAGGGGCAGATACGCAGTATTTT. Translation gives CASRETGADTQYF.

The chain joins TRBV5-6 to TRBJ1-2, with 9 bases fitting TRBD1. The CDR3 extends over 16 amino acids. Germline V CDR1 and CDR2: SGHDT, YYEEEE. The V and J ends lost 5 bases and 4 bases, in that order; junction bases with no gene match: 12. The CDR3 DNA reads TGTGCCAGCAGTTCGGACAGGGGAAATCTACCCTATGGCTACACCTTC. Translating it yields CASSSDRGNLPYGYTF.

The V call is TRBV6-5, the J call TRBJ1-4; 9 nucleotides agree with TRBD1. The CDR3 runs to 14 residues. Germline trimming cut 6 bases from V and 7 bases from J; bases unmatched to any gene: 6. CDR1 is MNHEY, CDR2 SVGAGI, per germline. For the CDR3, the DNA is TGTGCCAGCAGCGGGGACAGGGCGGCTGAAAAACTGTTTTTT. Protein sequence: CASSGDRAAEKLFF.

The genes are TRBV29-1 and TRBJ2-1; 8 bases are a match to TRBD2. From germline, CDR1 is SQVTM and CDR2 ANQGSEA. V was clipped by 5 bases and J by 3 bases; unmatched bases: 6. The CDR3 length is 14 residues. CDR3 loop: CSVLQSGGYNEQFF. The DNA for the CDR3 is TGCAGCGTTTTGCAAAGCGGGGGCTACAATGAGCAGTTCTTC.

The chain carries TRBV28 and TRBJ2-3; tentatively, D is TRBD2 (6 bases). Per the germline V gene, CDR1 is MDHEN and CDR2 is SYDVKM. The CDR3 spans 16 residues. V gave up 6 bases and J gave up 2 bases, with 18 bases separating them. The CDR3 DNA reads TGTGCCAGCAGCCCTCCCGGCGGGGTTGCCACAGATACGCAGTATTTT. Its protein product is CASSPPGGVATDTQYF.

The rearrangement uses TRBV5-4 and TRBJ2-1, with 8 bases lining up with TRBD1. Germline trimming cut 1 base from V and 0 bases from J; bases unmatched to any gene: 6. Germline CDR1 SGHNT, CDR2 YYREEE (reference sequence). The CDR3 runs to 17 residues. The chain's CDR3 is CASSLTGGPNSYNEQFF. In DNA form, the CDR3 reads TGTGCCAGCAGCTTGACAGGGGGTCCAAACTCCTACAATGAGCAGTTCTTC.